Following are 7 T cell receptor beta chains from one sample sequenced in a study of T cells expressing NK-cell markers. TCRdb processed the 5' RACE reads again and assigns one entry to each CDR3 protein, with no DNA. Recorded for this sample: about 440,000 distinct CDR3 sequences. The source material was blood T cells: a sorted CD56 or NKG2C T cell subset, CD4+ or CD8+ T cells, or bulk PBMC T cells (not recorded which). Receptors were obtained from a woman between 18 and 70 years old in good health.

The chain has TRBV10-3 and TRBJ2-3; TCRdb's D call of TRBD1 is untestable without DNA. Germline V gene data show CDR1 as ENHRY and CDR2 as SYGVKD. The CDR3 totals 14 residues. The CDR3: CAILDRGQTDTQYF.

This chain links TRBV9 with TRBJ2-3. The CDR3 has 13 amino acids. Germline V gives CDR1 SGDLS, CDR2 YYNGEE. This CDR3 is CASSVLSTDTQYF. The entire variable domain, with the rest obtained from reference TRBV9 and TRBJ2-3, is as follows: DSGVTQTPKHLITATGQRVTLRCSPRSGDLSVYWYQQSLDQGLQFLIQYYNGEERAKGNILERFSAQQFPDLHSELNLSSLELGDSALYFCASSVLSTDTQYFGPGTRLTVL.

V usage is TRBV29-1 and J usage is TRBJ2-1; the D call of TRBD2 rests on TCRdb alone, since no DNA is present to check it. This CDR3 spans 14 amino acids. CDR1 is SQVTM and CDR2 is ANQGSEA in the germline V gene. CDR3 sequence reads: CSVDPSGGRNEQFF.

V is TRBV7-3 and J is TRBJ1-6; the D call from TCRdb, TRBD1, cannot be confirmed without DNA. The V gene's germline CDR1 is SGHTA and CDR2 FQGTGA. The CDR3 is 13 amino acids. The CDR3 loop reads CASSLRSRSPLHF.

The CDR3 protein is CASSHPRGRNTEAFF. The rearrangement uses TRBV4-1 and TRBJ1-1; TCRdb indicates TRBD1, and absent DNA this call remains unverified. The CDR3 loop spans 15 amino acids. Germline lookup yields CDR1 MGHRA and CDR2 YSYEKL.

This chain uses TRBV6-4 with TRBJ2-1. The germline V gene encodes CDR1 MRHNA and CDR2 SNTAGT. This CDR3 region has 14 residues. CDR3 residues: CASSDSLQRGEQFF.

The chain carries TRBV4-1 and TRBJ2-1; TCRdb reports TRBD1, a call that lacks DNA to check it against. The CDR3 is 16 residues long. CDR1 and CDR2 from the germline V gene are MGHRA and YSYEKL. The CDR3 loop is CASSLDSGAPYNEQFF.